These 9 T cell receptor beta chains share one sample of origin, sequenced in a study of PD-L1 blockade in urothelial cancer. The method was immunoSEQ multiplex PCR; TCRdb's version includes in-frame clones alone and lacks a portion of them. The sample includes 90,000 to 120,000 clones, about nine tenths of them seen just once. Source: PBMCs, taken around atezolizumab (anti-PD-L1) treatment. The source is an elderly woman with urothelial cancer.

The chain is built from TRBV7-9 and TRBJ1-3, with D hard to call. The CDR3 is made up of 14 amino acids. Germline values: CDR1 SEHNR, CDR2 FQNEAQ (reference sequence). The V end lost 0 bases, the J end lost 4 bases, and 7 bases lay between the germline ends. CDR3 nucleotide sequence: TGTGCCAGCAGCTTAGCGCTGGCAGGAAACACCATATATTTT. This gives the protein CASSLALAGNTIYF.

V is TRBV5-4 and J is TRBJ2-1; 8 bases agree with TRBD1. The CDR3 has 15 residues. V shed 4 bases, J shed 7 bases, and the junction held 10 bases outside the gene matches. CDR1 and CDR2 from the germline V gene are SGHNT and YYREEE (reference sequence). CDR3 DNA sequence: TGTGCCAGCAGCCCGGAGGCAGGGGGCGGGAATGAGCAGTTCTTC. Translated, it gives CASSPEAGGGNEQFF.

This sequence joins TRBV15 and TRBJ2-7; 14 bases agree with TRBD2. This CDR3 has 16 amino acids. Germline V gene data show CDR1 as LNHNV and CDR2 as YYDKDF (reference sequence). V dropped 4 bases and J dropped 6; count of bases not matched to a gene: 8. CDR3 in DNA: TGTGCCACCAGCAAGCCGGGACTAGCGGGAGCGGGCGAGCAGTACTTC. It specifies CATSKPGLAGAGEQYF. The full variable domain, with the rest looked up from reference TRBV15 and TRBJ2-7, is DAMVIQNPRYQVTQFGKPVTLSCSQTLNHNVMYWYQQKSSQAPKLLFHYYDKDFNNEADTPDNFQSRRPNTSFCFLDIRSPGLGDTAMYLCATSKPGLAGAGEQYFGPGTRLTVT.

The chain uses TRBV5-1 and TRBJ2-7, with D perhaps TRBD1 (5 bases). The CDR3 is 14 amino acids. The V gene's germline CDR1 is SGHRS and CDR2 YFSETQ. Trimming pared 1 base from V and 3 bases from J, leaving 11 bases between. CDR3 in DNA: TGCGCCAGCAGCTTGACCGGCAGGGTCTACGAGCAGTACTTC. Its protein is CASSLTGRVYEQYF.

CDR3 loop: CASSLFGREGGYTF. The CDR3 DNA reads as TGTGCCAGCAGCTTATTTGGCAGGGAAGGCGGCTACACCTTC. V usage is TRBV7-8 and J usage is TRBJ1-2; D might be TRBD1 (5 bases). The V and J ends lost 2 bases and 8 bases respectively, with 15 bases between them. CDR1 is SGHVS and CDR2 is FQNEAQ in the germline V gene. This CDR3 region has 14 residues. The full variable domain, its missing parts supplied by reference TRBV7-8 and TRBJ1-2, is GAGVSQSPRYKVAKRGQDVALRCDPISGHVSLFWYQQALGQGPEFLTYFQNEAQLDKSGLPSDRFFAERPEGSVSTLKIQRTQQEDSAVYLCASSLFGREGGYTFGSGTRLTVV.

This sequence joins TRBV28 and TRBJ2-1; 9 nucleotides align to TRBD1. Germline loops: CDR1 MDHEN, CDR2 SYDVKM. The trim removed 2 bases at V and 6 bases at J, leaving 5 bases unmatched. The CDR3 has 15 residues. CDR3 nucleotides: TGTGCCAGCAGTTTAGCAGGGACAGGGAGCAATGAGCAGTTCTTC. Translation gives CASSLAGTGSNEQFF.

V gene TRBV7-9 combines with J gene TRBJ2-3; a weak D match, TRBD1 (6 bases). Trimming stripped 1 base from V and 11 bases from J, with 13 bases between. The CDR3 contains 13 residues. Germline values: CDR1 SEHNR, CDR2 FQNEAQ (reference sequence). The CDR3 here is CASSLGVEGQQYF. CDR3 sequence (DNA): TGTGCCAGCAGCTTAGGGGTAGAGGGACAGCAGTATTTT.

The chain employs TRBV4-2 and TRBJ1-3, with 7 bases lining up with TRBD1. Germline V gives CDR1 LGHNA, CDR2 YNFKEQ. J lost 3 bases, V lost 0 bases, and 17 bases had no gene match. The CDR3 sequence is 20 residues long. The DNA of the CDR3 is TGTGCCAGCAGCCAAGAGAGGGGCTGGGGGGCAGGGGGTGGTGGAAACACCATATATTTT. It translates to CASSQERGWGAGGGGNTIYF.

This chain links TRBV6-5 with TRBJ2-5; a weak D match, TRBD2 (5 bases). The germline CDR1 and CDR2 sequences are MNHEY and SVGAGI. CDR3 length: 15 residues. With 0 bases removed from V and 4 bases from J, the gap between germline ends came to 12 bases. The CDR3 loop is CASSYSPAAGETQYF. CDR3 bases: TGTGCCAGCAGTTACTCGCCAGCGGCGGGAGAGACCCAGTACTTC.